What follows describes a single TCR beta chain. Its specificity is not known. This entry comes from a study of cytomegalovirus exposure and HLA in healthy donors. Study context: Unique TCRs numbering around 80 million, obtained from HLA-typed donors, made up an early data release.

Overall study results and limits: Overall, approximately 150 TCR beta chains were annotated as cytomegalovirus-associated.

Samples came from healthy bone marrow donors. Amplification used 60 Vbeta primers and 13 Jbeta primers. This table comes from immunoSEQ multiplex PCR, and its TCRdb copy is limited to in-frame clones, with some not included. This table has around 180,000 clones, roughly 80% appearing once. The CDR3 has 16 residues. Per germline, CDR1 SGHRS and CDR2 YFSETQ. V lost 0 bases, J lost 0 bases, and 12 bases lay in between. This sequence was found in a middle-aged man in good health and CMV-seronegative. The chain carries TRBV5-1 and TRBJ1-2; no definite D call. The sequenced material came from PBMCs. CDR3 amino acids: CASSLVYNKANYGYTF. For the CDR3, the DNA is TGCGCCAGCAGCTTGGTATATAACAAAGCTAACTATGGCTACACCTTC.